A single T cell receptor beta chain is shown here with its context. TCRdb reprocessed the 5' RACE reads via MiXCR and lists one record per CDR3 protein. The repertoire has about 5,900 distinct CDR3 sequences, approximately 62% of them found once; the top ten carry about 3.9%. The origin of this receptor is a female donor with breast cancer. The sample comprised memory CD4+ T cells sorted from a lymph node. Subset indicated: memory CD4+ T cells, CD4+CD45RO+CD25-.

The CDR3 region has the DNA TGTGCCAGCAGCCAAGCGCTCTCGACGACAGGGGGCTACACTGAAGCTTTCTTT. Protein product: CASSQALSTTGGYTEAFF. J is TRBJ1-1 and V is TRBV4-2, with 10 bases fitting TRBD1. V lost 1 base to trimming and J lost 3 bases; unmatched junction nucleotides: 11. The CDR3 contains 18 residues. The germline V gene encodes CDR1 LGHNA and CDR2 YNFKEQ.